The 22 T cell receptor beta chains listed next were all sequenced from one sample in a study of Ad26.COV2.S vaccination and SARS-CoV-2 variants. Libraries were prepared by immunoSEQ multiplex PCR; TCRdb keeps only in-frame clonotypes and omits some of them. The data hold about 400,000 clones, with about four fifths observed a single time. The sample's treatment: 15 to 20 received Ad26.COV2.S at low or high dose, single or two shots; roughly five received placebo; per-sample allocation not given. The samples were gathered on day 63 after the first injection of vaccine or placebo. The sequencing used peripheral blood, collected in a trial of Ad26.COV2.S vaccine versus placebo. The receptors derive from a person between 18 and 60 years old who received the Ad26.COV2.S COVID-19 vaccine or a placebo.

The gene calls are TRBV2 and TRBJ1-2, with D hard to call. Trimming took off 3 bases at V and 4 bases at J, with 36 bases between the two ends. CDR1 is SNHLY, CDR2 FYNNEI, per germline. The CDR3 loop spans 22 amino acids. CDR3 region: CASSDPHFVGAKSQLKPYGYTF. The CDR3 DNA reads as TGTGCCAGCAGTGATCCCCACTTCGTGGGAGCTAAAAGCCAACTTAAACCCTATGGCTACACCTTC.

The CDR3 reads CASSLTPLPQRRGQYF. Written as DNA, the CDR3 is TGTGCCAGCAGCTTGACCCCTCTTCCTCAGAGGCGAGGGCAGTACTTC. The rearrangement links TRBV5-5 to TRBJ2-7; D uncertain. The V and J ends lost 1 base and 9 bases respectively, with 23 bases between them. The CDR3 loop spans 16 amino acids. The germline V gene encodes CDR1 SGHKS and CDR2 YYEKEE (reference sequence).

J is TRBJ1-3 and V is TRBV2, with 9 bases matching TRBD1. V lost 6 bases, J lost 4 bases, and 7 bases stayed unmatched. This CDR3 comprises 15 residues. Germline V gene data show CDR1 as SNHLY and CDR2 as FYNNEI. The CDR3 protein is CASRQQGARGNTIYF. DNA for the CDR3: TGTGCCAGCAGACAACAGGGGGCGCGGGGAAACACCATATATTTT. Full variable domain (missing parts from reference TRBV2 and TRBJ1-3): EPEVTQTPSHQVTQMGQEVILRCVPISNHLYFYWYRQILGQKVEFLVSFYNNEISEKSEIFDDQFSVERPDGSNFTLKIRSTKLEDSAMYFCASRQQGARGNTIYFGEGSWLTVV.

The chain is built from TRBV7-6 and TRBJ1-2; tentatively, D is TRBD1 (6 bases). The CDR3 covers 15 residues. CDR1 and CDR2 (germline): SGHVS, FNYEAQ. Between the trimmed V and J ends, which lost 0 bases and 4 bases, there was a span of 12 bases. CDR3 region: CASSLAEGGVYGYTF. CDR3 sequence (DNA): TGTGCCAGCAGCTTAGCGGAGGGGGGGGTCTATGGCTACACCTTC.

This clone turned up a few times. The chain is built from TRBV4-1 and TRBJ2-2, with D uncertain. The CDR3 totals 13 residues. Germline CDR1 is MGHRA and CDR2 is YSYEKL. Trimming left V 2 bases short and J 6 bases short, with 7 bases between. CDR3 sequence reads: CASSQSQAGELFF. The DNA of the CDR3 is TGCGCCAGCAGCCAAAGCCAGGCCGGGGAGCTGTTTTTT.

The CDR3 loop is CASRGGRTETQYF. The CDR3 bases are TGTGCCAGCAGAGGCGGGAGAACGGAGACCCAGTACTTC. This chain connects TRBV6-4 to TRBJ2-5; the match to TRBD2 covers 7 bases. The trim removed 6 bases at V and 5 bases at J, leaving 6 bases unmatched. The germline V gene has CDR1 MRHNA and CDR2 SNTAGT. The CDR3 sequence is 13 residues long.

This clone was recorded only once. V and J are TRBV7-9 and TRBJ2-2; D possibly corresponds to TRBD1 (6 bases). Per germline, CDR1 SEHNR and CDR2 FQNEAQ (reference sequence). This CDR3 region has 15 residues. V shed 6 bases and J shed 2 bases, with 13 bases lying between them. The CDR3 DNA follows: TGTGCCAGCAGGAAGGTGACAGGCAACACCGGGGAGCTGTTTTTT. Protein sequence: CASRKVTGNTGELFF.

V usage is TRBV3-1 (or the pseudogene TRBV3-2) and J usage is TRBJ2-3; TRBD2 matches at 8 bases. Germline loops: CDR1 LGHDT, CDR2 YNNKEL (reference sequence). V was clipped by 3 bases and J by 1 base; unmatched bases: 0. This CDR3 region has 14 residues. This chain's CDR3 is CASSQRGGTDTQYF. The CDR3 region has the DNA TGTGCCAGCAGCCAGCGGGGGGGCACAGATACGCAGTATTTT.

This rearrangement joins TRBV24-1 to TRBJ2-7; D ambiguous. CDR1 is KGHDR and CDR2 is SFDVKD in the germline V gene. The CDR3 is made up of 13 amino acids. The ends were cut back, 4 bases at V and 0 bases at J, with 6 bases in the middle. The CDR3 region is CATSDPNSYEQYF. The CDR3 DNA reads TGTGCCACCAGTGACCCGAACTCCTACGAGCAGTACTTC.

This clone was observed a handful of times. The chain has TRBV7-8 and TRBJ2-7; TRBD2 agrees at 8 bases. The CDR3 has 14 residues. CDR1 SGHVS and CDR2 FQNEAQ come from the germline V gene. The V gene end was trimmed by 3 bases and the J gene end by 4 bases; junction bases not matched to a gene: 5. The CDR3: CASSLLVAGYEQYF. For the CDR3, the DNA is TGTGCCAGCAGCTTGCTAGTAGCGGGGTACGAGCAGTACTTC.

This chain links TRBV7-2 with TRBJ2-7, with 10 bases fitting TRBD2. Germline V gives CDR1 SGHTA, CDR2 FQGNSA. With 2 bases clipped from V and 1 base from J, the junction kept 14 bases outside the gene matches. CDR3 size: 19 residues. CDR3: CASSLPDGHSGGLSYEQYF. The CDR3, as DNA: TGTGCCAGCAGCTTACCCGATGGCCATAGCGGGGGGTTATCCTACGAGCAGTACTTC.

The chain is built from TRBV19 and TRBJ2-1, with 12 bases aligning to TRBD1. The CDR3 runs 20 residues. Germline V gives CDR1 LNHDA, CDR2 SQIVND (reference sequence). V was pared by 0 bases and J by 1 base, with 10 bases of the junction left unmatched. Here the CDR3 DNA reads TGTGCCAGTAGTATAGATCTCGGGACAGGGGGCCTTCAATCCTACAATGAGCAGTTCTTC. The encoded protein is CASSIDLGTGGLQSYNEQFF.

V is TRBV5-1 and J is TRBJ2-5; 12 nucleotides line up with TRBD2. Germline trimming cut 0 bases from V and 1 base from J; bases unmatched to any gene: 4. Germline V gives CDR1 SGHRS, CDR2 YFSETQ. The CDR3 spans 17 residues. This CDR3 reads CASSLARTSGTQETQYF. In DNA, the CDR3 is TGCGCCAGCAGCTTGGCCCGGACTAGCGGGACCCAAGAGACCCAGTACTTC.

This clone showed up just a few times. The chain joins TRBV23-1 to TRBJ2-7; 7 bases align to TRBD1. TRBV23-1 is reported as an ORF; its role is uncertain. Trimming cost V 3 bases and J 5 bases; bases outside gene matches: 10. The CDR3 runs 15 residues. CDR3 sequence: CASSQPRQGPHEQYF. CDR3 in DNA: TGCGCCAGCAGTCAGCCCCGACAGGGTCCCCACGAGCAGTACTTC.

This chain joins TRBV30 and TRBJ2-5, with TRBD2 matching 10 bases. Germline V lookup: CDR1 GTSNPN, CDR2 SVGIG (reference sequence). This CDR3 is 13 amino acids long. The V gene end was trimmed by 5 bases and the J gene end by 4 bases; junction bases not matched to a gene: 4. The DNA of the CDR3 is TGTGCCTGGCTGACTAGCGGGTCAGAGACCCAGTACTTC. Its translation is CAWLTSGSETQYF.

V usage is TRBV6-1 and J usage is TRBJ1-1; no firm D call. V was clipped by 1 base and J by 2 bases, with 17 bases between them. The CDR3 length is 17 residues. CDR1 and CDR2 from the germline V gene are MNHNS and SASEGT. The CDR3 DNA sequence: TGTGCCAGCAGTGAAGGTGAGGCAGGCGGGTATAACACTGAAGCTTTCTTT. It is translated as CASSEGEAGGYNTEAFF.

J is TRBJ2-7 and V is TRBV18; 13 nucleotides line up with TRBD2. Germline CDR1 and CDR2: KGHSH and LQKENI. V shed 3 bases, J shed 2 bases, and the junction held 4 bases outside the gene matches. This CDR3 is built from 16 residues. The CDR3 spells CASSPHTSGRAYEQYF. The CDR3 nucleotides are TGTGCCAGCTCACCGCACACTAGCGGGAGGGCCTACGAGCAGTACTTC.

The chain joins TRBV7-9 to TRBJ2-1; 11 bases fit TRBD1. The junction had 6 bases not matched to a gene; V was cut back by 5 bases and J by 3 bases. Looked up from germline, CDR1 is SEHNR and CDR2 is FQNEAQ (reference sequence). This CDR3 has 16 amino acids. CDR3 in amino acids: CASSPRDRGIYNEQFF. The CDR3 DNA is TGTGCCAGCAGCCCCCGGGACAGGGGGATCTACAATGAGCAGTTCTTC.

The chain employs TRBV9 and TRBJ2-2; D uncertain. Trimming removed 4 bases from V and 7 bases from J, with 8 bases in between. The CDR3 covers 12 residues. Germline V gives CDR1 SGDLS, CDR2 YYNGEE. CDR3: CASSPGDGELFF. In nucleotides, the CDR3 is TGTGCCAGCAGCCCAGGTGACGGGGAGCTGTTTTTT.

Points on this clone: The sample carries other DNA sequences with the same CDR3. The genes are TRBV27 and TRBJ1-2; the D is unclear. The germline CDR1 and CDR2 sequences are MNHEY and SMNVEV (reference sequence). The CDR3 is made up of 12 amino acids. The V gene lost 3 bases and the J gene lost 4 bases, with 6 bases spanning the gap. The CDR3 DNA is TGTGCCAGCAGTTTCAAAGGCTATGGCTACACCTTC. This encodes CASSFKGYGYTF.

In the case of this clone: Its ends do not fully match the called genes, so a read error is possible. J is TRBJ2-5 and V is TRBV11-3, with D possibly being TRBD1 or TRBD2 (6 bases each). The CDR3 contains 18 residues. Looked up from germline, CDR1 is SGHNT and CDR2 is YENEEA. CDR3 DNA sequence: TGTGCCAGCAGTTTAGGGGGTTTCGGTGAGACTAGTGAAGAGACCCAGTACTTC. Amino acids: CASSLGGFGETSEETQYF. The whole variable domain, remainder taken from reference TRBV11-3 and TRBJ2-5, is EAGVVQSPRYKIIEKKQPVAFWCNPISGHNTLYWYLQNLGQGPELLIRYENEEAVDDSQLPKDRFSAERLKGVDSTLKIQPAELGDSAVYLCASSLGGFGETSEETQYFGPGTRLLVL.

The genes are TRBV12-5 and TRBJ2-7; the match to TRBD2 covers 8 bases. Germline V gene data show CDR1 as LGHNT and CDR2 as FRNRAP. The length of the CDR3 is 14 residues. Losses at the gene ends were 9 bases for V and 7 bases for J; bases not matched to a gene: 14. The CDR3 DNA sequence: TGTGCTAGCGATGCTGGACTAGCCCTGGGGGAGCAGTACTTC. Translating it yields CASDAGLALGEQYF.